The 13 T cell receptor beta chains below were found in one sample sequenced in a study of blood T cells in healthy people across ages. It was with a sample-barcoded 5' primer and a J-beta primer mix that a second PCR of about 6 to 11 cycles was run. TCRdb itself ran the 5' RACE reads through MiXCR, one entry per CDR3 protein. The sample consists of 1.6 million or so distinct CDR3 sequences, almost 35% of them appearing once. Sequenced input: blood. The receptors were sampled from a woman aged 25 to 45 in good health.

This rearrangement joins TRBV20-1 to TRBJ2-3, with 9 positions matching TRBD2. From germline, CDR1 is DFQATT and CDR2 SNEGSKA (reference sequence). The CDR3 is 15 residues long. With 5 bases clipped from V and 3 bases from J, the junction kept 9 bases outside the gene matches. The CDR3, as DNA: TGCAGTGCTGGGGGCGGGAGGGGGGCGACAGATACGCAGTATTTT. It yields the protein CSAGGGRGATDTQYF.

The CDR3 sequence: CAISESGGVNTDTQYF. CDR3 in DNA: TGTGCCATCAGTGAGTCGGGGGGGGTGAACACAGATACGCAGTATTTT. J is TRBJ2-3 and V is TRBV10-3; 7 bases align to TRBD2. Germline V CDR1 and CDR2: ENHRY, SYGVKD. The CDR3 runs to 16 residues. V shed 0 bases, J shed 2 bases, and the junction held 5 bases outside the gene matches.

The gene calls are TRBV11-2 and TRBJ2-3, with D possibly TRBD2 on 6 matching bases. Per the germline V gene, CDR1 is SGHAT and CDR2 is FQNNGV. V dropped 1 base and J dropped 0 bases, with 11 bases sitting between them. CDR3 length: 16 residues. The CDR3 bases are TGTGCCAGCAGCTTAGGATTCCGGGAGAGCACAGATACGCAGTATTTT. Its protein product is CASSLGFRESTDTQYF.

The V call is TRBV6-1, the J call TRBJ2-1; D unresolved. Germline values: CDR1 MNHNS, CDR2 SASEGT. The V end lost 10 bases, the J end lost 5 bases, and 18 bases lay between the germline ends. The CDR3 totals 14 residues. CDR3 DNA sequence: TGTGCCACTTCAGCTGGTCGCCAGAACAATGAGCAGTTCTTC. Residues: CATSAGRQNNEQFF.

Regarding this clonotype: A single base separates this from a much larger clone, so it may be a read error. CDR3 nucleotide sequence: TGCAGCGTTGTGCCTAACACTGAAGCTTTCTTT. This translates into CSVVPNTEAFF. The J gene is TRBJ1-1, the V gene TRBV29-1; D gene unclear. The V and J ends lost 4 bases and 2 bases respectively, with 5 bases between them. Germline assignment: CDR1 SQVTM and CDR2 ANQGSEA. CDR3 length: 11 amino acids.

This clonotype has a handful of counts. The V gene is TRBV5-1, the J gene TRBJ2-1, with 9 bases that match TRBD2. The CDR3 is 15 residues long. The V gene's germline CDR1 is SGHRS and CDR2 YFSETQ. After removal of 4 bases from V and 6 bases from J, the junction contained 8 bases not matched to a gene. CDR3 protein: CASSLSGSSGNEQFF. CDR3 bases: TGCGCCAGCAGCCTTAGCGGGAGTTCAGGCAATGAGCAGTTCTTC.

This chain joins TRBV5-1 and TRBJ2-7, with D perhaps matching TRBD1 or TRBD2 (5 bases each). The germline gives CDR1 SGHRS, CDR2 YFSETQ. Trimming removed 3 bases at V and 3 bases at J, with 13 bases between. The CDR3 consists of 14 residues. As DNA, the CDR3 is TGCGCCAGCAGCTCCGGGGCAGGCCGCTACGAGCAGTACTTC. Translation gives CASSSGAGRYEQYF.

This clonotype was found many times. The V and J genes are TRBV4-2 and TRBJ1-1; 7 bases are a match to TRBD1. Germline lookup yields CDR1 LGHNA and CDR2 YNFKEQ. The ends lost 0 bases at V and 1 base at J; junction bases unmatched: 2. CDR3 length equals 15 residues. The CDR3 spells CASSQDQGGNTEAFF. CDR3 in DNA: TGTGCCAGCAGCCAAGATCAGGGGGGGAACACTGAAGCTTTCTTT.

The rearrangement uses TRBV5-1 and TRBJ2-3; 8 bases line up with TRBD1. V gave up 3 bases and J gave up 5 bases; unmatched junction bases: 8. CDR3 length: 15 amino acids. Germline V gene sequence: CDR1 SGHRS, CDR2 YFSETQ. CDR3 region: CASSYWTGTGDTQYF. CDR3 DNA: TGCGCCAGCAGCTACTGGACCGGGACAGGAGATACGCAGTATTTT.

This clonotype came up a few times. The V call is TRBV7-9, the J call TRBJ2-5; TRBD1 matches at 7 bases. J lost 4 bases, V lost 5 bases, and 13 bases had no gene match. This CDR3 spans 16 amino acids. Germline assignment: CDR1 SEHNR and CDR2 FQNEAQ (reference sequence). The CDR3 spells CASSTNDREFGETQYF. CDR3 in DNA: TGTGCCAGCAGCACGAACGACAGGGAGTTTGGAGAGACCCAGTACTTC.

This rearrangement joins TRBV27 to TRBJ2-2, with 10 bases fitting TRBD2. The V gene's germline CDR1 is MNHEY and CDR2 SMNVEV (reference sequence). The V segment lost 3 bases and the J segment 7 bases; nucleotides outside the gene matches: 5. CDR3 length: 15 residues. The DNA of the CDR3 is TGTGCCAGCAGTTTGAGCGGGGGGGCCATCGGGGAGCTGTTTTTT. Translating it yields CASSLSGGAIGELFF.

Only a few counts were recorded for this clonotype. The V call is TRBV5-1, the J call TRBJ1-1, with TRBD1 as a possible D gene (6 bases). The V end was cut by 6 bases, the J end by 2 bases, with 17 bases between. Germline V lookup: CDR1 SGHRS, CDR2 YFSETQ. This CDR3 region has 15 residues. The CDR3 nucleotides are TGCGCCAGCATGGGCGGGGGCGCAGGAAACACTGAAGCTTTCTTT. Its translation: CASMGGGAGNTEAFF.

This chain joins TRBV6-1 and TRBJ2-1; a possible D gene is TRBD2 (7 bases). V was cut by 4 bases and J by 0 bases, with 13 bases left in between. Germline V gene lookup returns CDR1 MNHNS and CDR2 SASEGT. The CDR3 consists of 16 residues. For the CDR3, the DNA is TGTGCCAGCAGTGGCCGGAGGGGGGGCTCCTACAATGAGCAGTTCTTC. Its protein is CASSGRRGGSYNEQFF.